This T cell receptor beta chain stems from a study of cytomegalovirus exposure and HLA in healthy donors. CDR3 length: 19 residues. The germline V gene encodes CDR1 SGDLS and CDR2 YYNGEE. Deletions cut 0 bases from V and 0 bases from J, with 16 bases between. The PCR had 60 Vbeta and 13 Jbeta primers. Only in-frame clones appear in the TCRdb table, and some are missing; sequencing was by immunoSEQ multiplex PCR. The sample has fewer than 200,000 clones, around 75% seen once. This clone was seen once. The sequencing input was PBMCs. This TCR came from a woman aged 25 to 39 in good health and CMV-seronegative. The chain is built from TRBV9 and TRBJ2-6; D possibly corresponds to TRBD2 (5 bases). In DNA, the CDR3 is TGTGCCAGCAGCGTAGGTCGAACGGGCACTAGCTCTGGGGCCAACGTCCTGACTTTC. Its protein is CASSVGRTGTSSGANVLTF. Filled out from reference TRBV9 and TRBJ2-6, the complete variable domain reads DSGVTQTPKHLITATGQRVTLRCSPRSGDLSVYWYQQSLDQGLQFLIQYYNGEERAKGNILERFSAQQFPDLHSELNLSSLELGDSALYFCASSVGRTGTSSGANVLTFGAGSRLTVL.